Reported below is one T cell receptor beta chain. The data were obtained in a study of radiation and T cells in renal cell carcinoma. With V trimmed by 1 base and J by 8 bases, 13 bases remained unmatched. Germline lookup yields CDR1 LNHNV and CDR2 YYDKDF (reference sequence). The CDR3 length is 17 residues. Sequenced by immunoSEQ multiplex PCR; TCRdb stores in-frame clones only, minus some. The table includes roughly 100,000 clones, 80% to 90% detected once. Time point indicated: blood 4 weeks post-SBRT, at nephrectomy. Treatment of the sample: 15 Gy SBRT to primary tumor, nephrectomy 4 weeks later. This clonotype was obtained from a man in his 60s with renal cell carcinoma. The material was blood, obtained from a patient whose treatment included radiotherapy and nephrectomy. The chain is built from TRBV15 and TRBJ2-1; 8 bases agree with TRBD2. In DNA form, the CDR3 reads TGTGCCACCAGCAGAGCCCCCTTACGGGAGGGCCCCGATGAGCAGTTCTTC. Translated: CATSRAPLREGPDEQFF.